In this sample, the clone carrying this T cell receptor beta chain turned up many times. Its antigen remains unidentified. The data stem from a study of regulatory T cells in long-lasting Graves disease. Points from the study as a whole: Newly diagnosed Graves' patients exceeded persistent ones in TCR diversity. Persistent patients shared more public clonotypes (2,741) than new patients (under 1,000).

Time point indicated: persistent/refractory GD, antithyroid drugs over 5 years with positive TRAb. RNA isolated from PBMCs was used to make the TCR library. American Thyroid Association guidelines were used to diagnose Graves' disease. Trimming pared 1 base from V and 8 bases from J, leaving 14 bases between. Germline CDR1 is SQVTM and CDR2 is ANQGSEA. The CDR3 has 13 residues. Through Arm-PCR of CDR3 regions and iRepertoire HTBI primers, TCR beta libraries were built. TCRdb re-analysed the multiplex PCR reads in MiXCR, keeping a single row per CDR3 protein. The table lists 400,000 to 450,000 distinct CDR3 sequences, roughly a quarter of them singletons.

The sample was peripheral blood mononuclear cells (PBMCs), taken when the disease was refractory, from a patient treated with antithyroid drugs. The receptor was derived from a female donor with Graves disease. The chain uses TRBV29-1 and TRBJ1-1; D perhaps matches TRBD1 (6 bases). CDR3 sequence reads: CSVEGTAITEAFF. CDR3 in DNA: TGCAGCGTTGAAGGGACAGCTATAACAGAAGCTTTCTTT.